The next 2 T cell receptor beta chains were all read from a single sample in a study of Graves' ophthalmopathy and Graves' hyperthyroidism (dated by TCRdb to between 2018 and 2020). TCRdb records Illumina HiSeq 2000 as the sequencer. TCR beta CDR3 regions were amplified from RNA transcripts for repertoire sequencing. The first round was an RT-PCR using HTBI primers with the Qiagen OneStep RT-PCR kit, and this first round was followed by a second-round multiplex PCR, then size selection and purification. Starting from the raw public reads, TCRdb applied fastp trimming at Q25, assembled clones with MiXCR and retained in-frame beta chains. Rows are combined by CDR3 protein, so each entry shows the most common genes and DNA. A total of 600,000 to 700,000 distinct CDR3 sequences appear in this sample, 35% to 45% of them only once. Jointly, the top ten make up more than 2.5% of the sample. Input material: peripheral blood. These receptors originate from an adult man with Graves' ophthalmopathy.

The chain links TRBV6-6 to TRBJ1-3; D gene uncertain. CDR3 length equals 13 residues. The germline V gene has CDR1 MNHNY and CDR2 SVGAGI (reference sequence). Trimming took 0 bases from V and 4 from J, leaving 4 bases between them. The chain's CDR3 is CASSYSAGNTIYF. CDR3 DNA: TGTGCCAGCAGTTACTCGGCGGGAAACACCATATATTTT.

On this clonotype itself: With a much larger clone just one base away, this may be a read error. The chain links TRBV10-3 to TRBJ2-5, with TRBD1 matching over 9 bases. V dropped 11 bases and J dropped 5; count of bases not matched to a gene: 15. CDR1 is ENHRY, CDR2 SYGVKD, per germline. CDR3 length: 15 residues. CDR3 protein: CAGSEEGQGLETQYF. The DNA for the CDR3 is TGTGCCGGCAGCGAAGAAGGACAGGGGCTGGAGACCCAGTACTTC.